This T cell receptor beta chain appears in the sequencing data of a study of T cell changes during pregnancy in multiple sclerosis. Only in-frame clones appear in the TCRdb table, and some are missing; sequencing was by immunoSEQ multiplex PCR. Of 65,000 to 90,000 clones listed, 92% are singletons. The receptor was derived from a female donor in good health, enrolled as a control in a pregnancy study. The sample here was peripheral blood, taken in the third trimester of pregnancy.

The CDR3 DNA follows: TGTGCCAGCAGCCGAACAGGGGGCACGTTCTATGGCTACACCTTC. This codes for CASSRTGGTFYGYTF. The gene calls are TRBV11-2 and TRBJ1-2, with TRBD1 matching over 9 bases. Trimming cost V 5 bases and J 4 bases; bases outside gene matches: 8. Germline loops: CDR1 SGHAT, CDR2 FQNNGV. The CDR3 contains 15 residues.